This T cell receptor beta chain was identified during a study of blood T cell repertoires in COVID-19. The CDR3 extends over 13 amino acids. CDR1 is MDHEN, CDR2 SYDVKM, per germline. The V and J ends lost 6 bases and 4 bases, in that order; junction bases with no gene match: 1. TCRdb keeps only in-frame clones here, not all; method: immunoSEQ multiplex PCR. This table holds under 200,000 clones, approximately 80% found once. The TCR comes from a woman in her sixties or seventies with acute COVID-19. This chain uses TRBV28 with TRBJ2-3, with 10 bases lining up with TRBD2. The sample taken for sequencing was PBMCs or T cells enriched from blood (not recorded which). The CDR3 loop is CASRGLAPDTQYF. The CDR3, as DNA: TGTGCCAGCAGGGGACTAGCGCCAGATACGCAGTATTTT.